This T cell receptor beta chain was sequenced in a study of blood T cell repertoires in COVID-19. Turning to the study itself: Acute and convalescent COVID-19 specimens originated in the United States, Italy and Spain. Sample material is recorded as cDNA or gDNA derived from T cells, B-cell-depleted T cells, or PBMCs.

Per germline, CDR1 MNHEY and CDR2 SMNVEV (reference sequence). The CDR3 has 17 residues. V shed 2 bases and J shed 8 bases, with 21 bases lying between them. As processed by the authors: It was from reference gene primer amplification that nucleated cell counts were estimated. The repertoire was sequenced with immunoSEQ multiplex PCR; TCRdb's copy has only in-frame clones and lacks some. V and J calls and clone size are copied from that table; D and trimming were computed from the DNA. The table shows 150,000 or so clones, with approximately 91% occurring only once. The sequenced sample was peripheral blood. J is TRBJ1-4 and V is TRBV27, with D possibly TRBD1 on 5 matching bases. The TCR was taken from a man between 18 and 29 years old with acute or convalescent COVID-19. CDR3 residues: CASSLRGLIFRGEKLFF. The DNA for the CDR3 is TGTGCCAGCAGTTTACGGGGGTTGATCTTTCGGGGGGAAAAACTGTTTTTT.